This is a list of T cell receptor beta chains from one sample in a study of OX40 agonist ivuxolimab in advanced cancers. Sequencing was performed with immunoSEQ multiplex PCR; in TCRdb, only in-frame clones are kept and a portion is missing. The table lists 65,000 to 85,000 clones, more than 70% of them singletons. Sequencing used CD4+ or CD8+ T cells sorted from blood, obtained in a trial of the OX40 agonist ivuxolimab. The receptors come from an adult with an advanced solid tumor such as melanoma, head and neck, liver or kidney cancer. CDR3s include the opening cysteine and the closing phenylalanine or tryptophan. A D gene is named only where the DNA matches it firmly. Clone sizes are given selectively: once, few, many, or a class where the clone is expanded.

size | D | J | V | DNA | CDR3
NA | NA | TRBJ1-2 | TRBV7-9 | TGTGCCAGCAGCTTAGATGCAGGATTGTATGGCTACACCTTC | CASSLDAGLYGYTF
NA | TRBD2 | TRBJ2-5 | TRBV5-6 | TGTGCCAGCGTGTACCTAGCGGGGTACCAAGAGACCCAGTACTTC | CASVYLAGYQETQYF
NA | NA | TRBJ2-5 | TRBV5-6 | TGTGCCAGCAGCCTGGACTTCCAAGAGACCCAGTACTTC | CASSLDFQETQYF
few | NA | TRBJ2-5 | TRBV27 | TGTGCCAGGGACACCTTGGAATCGACCCAGTACTTC | CARDTLESTQYF
NA | TRBD2 | TRBJ2-3 | TRBV7-9 | TGTGCCAGCAGCTTCACTAGCGGGGGGGCGCCGAGTTCGGATACGCAGTATTTT | CASSFTSGGAPSSDTQYF
NA | TRBD1 | TRBJ1-2 | TRBV4-1 | TGCGCCAGCAGCCACGTTGGGACAGGGGATGGCTACACCTTC | CASSHVGTGDGYTF
NA | NA | TRBJ1-2 | TRBV7-9 | TGTGCCAGCAGTCTTCGGGACGCCCAGATAGCTAACTATGGCTACACCTTC | CASSLRDAQIANYGYTF
NA | TRBD1 | TRBJ2-7 | TRBV5-1 | TGCGCCAGCAGCTTGTCCGGGACAGGGGGCAACGAGCAGTACTTC | CASSLSGTGGNEQYF
few | NA | TRBJ1-6 | TRBV19 | TGTGCCAGTACGAGGGGGGCGACCTATAATTCACCCCTCCACTTT | CASTRGATYNSPLHF
NA | TRBD1 | TRBJ2-5 | TRBV5-1 | TGCGCCAGCAGCTTGGCCGGGACAGGGGAGGAGACCCAGTACTTC | CASSLAGTGEETQYF
once | NA | TRBJ1-2 | TRBV15 | TGTGCCACCAGCAGAGATCGGCAGGGGACGGGCTACACCTTC | CATSRDRQGTGYTF
NA | NA | TRBJ1-1 | TRBV9 | TGTGCCAGCACGCCACAGCCGAACACTGAAGCTTTCTTT | CASTPQPNTEAFF
NA | TRBD1 | TRBJ2-4 | TRBV2 | TGTGCCAGCAGTGGAGACAGGGGGCGATGGAGCATTCAGTACTTC | CASSGDRGRWSIQYF
NA | NA | TRBJ2-1 | TRBV5-1 | TGCGCCAGCAGCTTGGTGGGCAGGAGCGACAATGAGCAGTTCTTC | CASSLVGRSDNEQFF
NA | NA | TRBJ1-3 | TRBV21-1 | TGTGCCAGCAGCAAAAGTGGGGGACTATATTTT | CASSKSGGLYF
NA | NA | TRBJ1-5 | TRBV6-1 | TGTGCCAGCGTAAACTCGGTCGGGGGTCAGCCCCAGCATTTT | CASVNSVGGQPQHF
NA | NA | TRBJ1-6 | TRBV11-2 | TGTGCCAGCAGCTCCGGGGACCGGTATAATTCACCCCTCCACTTT | CASSSGDRYNSPLHF
NA | NA | TRBJ2-7 | TRBV6-6 | TGTGCCACCAGGGACGAATACTACGAGCAGTACTTC | CATRDEYYEQYF
NA | NA | TRBJ1-5 | TRBV6-5 | TGTGCCAACAATCAGCCCCAGCATTTT | CANNQPQHF
NA | NA | TRBJ1-1 | TRBV7-3 | TGTGCCAGCAGCGAAAATCGAGGGGCTGAAGCTTTCTTT | CASSENRGAEAFF
NA | TRBD2 | TRBJ2-3 | TRBV5-1 | TGCGCCAGCAGCGGACTAGCGGGGGGAGGAGATACGCAGTATTTT | CASSGLAGGGDTQYF
NA | TRBD1 | TRBJ1-1 | TRBV2 | TGTGCCAGCAGTGATTCCGGACAGGGGGCGGGAAGAGCTTTCTTT | CASSDSGQGAGRAFF
NA | NA | TRBJ1-2 | TRBV30 | TGTGCCTGGAGTAGAACCTATGGCTACACCTTC | CAWSRTYGYTF
NA | NA | TRBJ2-6 | TRBV11-2 | TGTGCCAGCAGCTTTCTTACTGGGGCCAACGTCCTGACTTTC | CASSFLTGANVLTF
NA | NA | TRBJ2-7 | TRBV9 | TGTGCCAGCAGCGTGGGGGGCAGAAGCTCCTACGAGCAGTACTTC | CASSVGGRSSYEQYF
NA | NA | TRBJ1-1 | TRBV13 | TGTGCCAGCAGCTTAGGGCAGGGGTTCACTGAAGCTTTCTTT | CASSLGQGFTEAFF
NA | TRBD1 | TRBJ1-3 | TRBV7-6 | TGTGCCAGCAGCCAACTAGGGACAGGCCGCTCTGGAAACACCATATATTTT | CASSQLGTGRSGNTIYF
NA | NA | TRBJ1-2 | TRBV19 | TGTGCCAGTAGTTTTAACTATGGCTACACCTTC | CASSFNYGYTF
once | TRBD1 | TRBJ2-7 | TRBV2 | TGTGCCAGCAGGGGACAGGGGAATGAGCAGTACTTC | CASRGQGNEQYF
NA | TRBD2 | TRBJ2-1 | TRBV6-1 | TGTGCCAGCAGTGACGAGCGGGGGGACAAGCAGTTCTTC | CASSDERGDKQFF
NA | TRBD2 | TRBJ2-7 | TRBV10-1 | TGCGCCAGCAGTGAGAGACTAGCGGGGAGCTACGAGCAGTACTTC | CASSERLAGSYEQYF
NA | NA | TRBJ1-1 | TRBV2 | TGTGCCAGCAGCCGAAGGGGCAGGGGCACTGAAGCTTTCTTT | CASSRRGRGTEAFF
NA | NA | TRBJ2-7 | TRBV25-1 | TGTGCCAGCAGTGATTGGACAGCCTACGAGCAGTACTTC | CASSDWTAYEQYF
NA | TRBD1 | TRBJ1-1 | TRBV28 | TGTGCCAGCAGGCAGACAGGGTTTGCGGCTGAAGCTTTCTTT | CASRQTGFAAEAFF
NA | TRBD1 | TRBJ1-2 | TRBV6-5 | TGTGCCAGCAGCAGAGGACAGGGGTTTCTCTATGGCTACACCTTC | CASSRGQGFLYGYTF
NA | NA | TRBJ2-7 | TRBV9 | TGTGCCAGCAGCGTAGAAACAGGACCCCCCTACGAGCAGTACTTC | CASSVETGPPYEQYF
NA | NA | TRBJ1-1 | TRBV19 | TGTGCCAGTAGTAGGAGTGGGGTGGCCGAAGCTTTCTTT | CASSRSGVAEAFF
NA | NA | TRBJ1-6 | TRBV6-1 | TGTGCCAGCAGTGAACTTGGACAGTACTATAATTCACCCCTCCACTTT | CASSELGQYYNSPLHF
once | NA | TRBJ1-1 | TRBV5-1 | TGCGCCAGCGGCACAGGTGCCCGTGAAGCTTTCTTT | CASGTGAREAFF
NA | TRBD1 | TRBJ1-2 | TRBV6-1 | TGTGCCAGCAGTGTAAAGGGGGCAGCCTATGGCTACACCTTC | CASSVKGAAYGYTF
once | TRBD1 | TRBJ2-7 | TRBV5-1 | TGCGCCAGCAGCCGGGACAGGGACTACGAGCAGTACTTC | CASSRDRDYEQYF
NA | TRBD1 | TRBJ2-7 | TRBV19 | TGTGCCAGTAGTATTGGGACAGGGGGTGTAGAGCAGTACTTC | CASSIGTGGVEQYF
NA | NA | TRBJ1-2 | TRBV5-8 | TGTGCCAGCAGCTTAGTGGGATGGTATGGCTACACCTTC | CASSLVGWYGYTF